Below, 5 T cell receptor beta chains from the same sample are listed, as sequenced in a study of blood T cell repertoires in COVID-19. Data came from immunoSEQ multiplex PCR; TCRdb stores just in-frame clones and leaves some out. Counted here are about 270,000 clones, around nine tenths occurring once; the ten biggest clones make up around 2.4%. Sequencing was performed on PBMCs or T cells enriched from blood (not recorded which). The receptors come from a woman between 18 and 29 years old who had recovered from COVID-19.

DNA for the CDR3: TGTGCCTGGAGTGAAGTTAGCGGGGGGGCCGCAGATACGCAGTATTTT. It codes for CAWSEVSGGAADTQYF. The rearrangement links TRBV30 to TRBJ2-3, with 11 bases identical to TRBD2. Trimming removed 1 base from V and 4 bases from J; junction bases left unmatched: 7. The CDR3 is 16 residues long. The germline V gene encodes CDR1 GTSNPN and CDR2 SVGIG (reference sequence). The full variable domain, completed using reference TRBV30 and TRBJ2-3, is SQTIHQWPATLVQPVGSPLSLECTVEGTSNPNLYWYRQAAGRGLQLLFYSVGIGQISSEVPQNLSASRPQDRQFILSSKKLLLSDSGFYLCAWSEVSGGAADTQYFGPGTRLTVL.

CDR3: CSVGGINTGELFF. In nucleotides, the CDR3 is TGCAGCGTTGGAGGAATAAACACCGGGGAGCTGTTTTTT. This rearrangement joins TRBV29-1 to TRBJ2-2, with unresolved D. This CDR3 comprises 13 residues. Germline loops: CDR1 SQVTM, CDR2 ANQGSEA. The V end lost 4 bases, the J end lost 2 bases, and 8 bases lay between the germline ends.

The chain joins TRBV28 to TRBJ1-1; D is ambiguous. This CDR3 spans 15 amino acids. Germline CDR1 and CDR2: MDHEN and SYDVKM. V lost 3 bases and J lost 0, with 11 bases in between. The CDR3 loop is CASSFYYRVNTEAFF. The CDR3 coding sequence is TGTGCCAGCAGTTTCTATTACCGGGTGAACACTGAAGCTTTCTTT.

V usage is TRBV7-9 and J usage is TRBJ2-7; 7 bases are shared with TRBD2. This CDR3 has 14 amino acids. With V trimmed by 2 bases and J by 2 bases, 3 bases remained unmatched. The germline CDR1 and CDR2 sequences are SEHNR and FQNEAQ (reference sequence). In DNA, the CDR3 is TGTGCCAGCAGCTTATCTAGCGGCACCTACGAGCAGTACTTC. Encoded protein: CASSLSSGTYEQYF.

The chain employs TRBV19 and TRBJ1-2, with D possibly being TRBD1 (5 bases). This CDR3 comprises 17 residues. CDR1 and CDR2 from the germline V gene are LNHDA and SQIVND (reference sequence). V was clipped by 2 bases and J by 0 bases, with 16 bases between them. The CDR3 DNA reads as TGTGCCAGTAGTATACCAGCAGGGAAATATGCTAACTATGGCTACACCTTC. Protein product: CASSIPAGKYANYGYTF.